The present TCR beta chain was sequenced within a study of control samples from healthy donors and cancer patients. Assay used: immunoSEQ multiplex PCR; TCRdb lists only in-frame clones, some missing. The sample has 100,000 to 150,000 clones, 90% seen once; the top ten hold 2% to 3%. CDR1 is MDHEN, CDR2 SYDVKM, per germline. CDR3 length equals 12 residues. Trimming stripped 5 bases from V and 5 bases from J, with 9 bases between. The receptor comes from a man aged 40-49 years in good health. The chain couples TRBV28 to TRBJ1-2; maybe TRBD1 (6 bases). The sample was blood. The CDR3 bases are TGTGCCAGCAGTATACAGGGATATGGCTACACCTTC. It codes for CASSIQGYGYTF.